What follows is one TCR beta chain and its context. The sample belongs to a study of blood T cell repertoires in COVID-19. Under the authors' procedure: Amplification of reference gene primers provided the estimated nucleated cell counts. Assay: immunoSEQ multiplex PCR; the TCRdb copy retains only in-frame clones and omits some. The V and J calls and the clone size are those of that table, but D and trimming were determined from the DNA. The table includes hundreds of thousands of clones, around 86% detected once. V lost 8 bases to trimming and J lost 2 bases; unmatched junction nucleotides: 8. The CDR3 has 13 residues. Germline loops: CDR1 GTSNPN, CDR2 SVGIG (reference sequence).

The chain uses TRBV30 and TRBJ2-7; 8 bases line up with TRBD2. The specimen sequenced was peripheral blood. The receptor was isolated from an older man with acute or convalescent COVID-19. The CDR3 nucleotides read TGTGCCCGGGCCGGGACTAGTACCTACGAGCAGTACTTC. Translation: CARAGTSTYEQYF.